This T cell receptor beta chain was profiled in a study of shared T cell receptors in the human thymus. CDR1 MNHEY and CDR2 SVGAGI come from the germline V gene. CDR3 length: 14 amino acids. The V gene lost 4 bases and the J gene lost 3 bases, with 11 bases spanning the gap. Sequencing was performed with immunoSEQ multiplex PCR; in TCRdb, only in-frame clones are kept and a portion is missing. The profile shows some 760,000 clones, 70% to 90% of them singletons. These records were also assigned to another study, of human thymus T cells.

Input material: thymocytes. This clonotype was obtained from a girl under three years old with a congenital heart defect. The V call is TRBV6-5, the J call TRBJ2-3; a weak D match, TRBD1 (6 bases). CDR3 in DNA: TGTGCCAGCAGTTCCTTTACAGGGACAGATACGCAGTATTTT. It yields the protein CASSSFTGTDTQYF.